Presented here are 18 T cell receptor beta chains from one specimen sequenced in a study of CD8+ T cells in alopecia areata. RNA extraction was followed by reverse transcription into cDNA, which acted as the sequencing template. TCRdb keeps only in-frame clones here, not all; method: immunoSEQ multiplex PCR. The table has hundreds of thousands of clones, 67% seen once. The specimen was CD4+ T cells sorted from blood, collected at week 0. The receptor set was obtained from a human donor with alopecia areata.

This chain connects TRBV5-4 to TRBJ1-6; 8 bases map to TRBD1. The CDR3 runs 17 residues. Germline lookup yields CDR1 SGHNT and CDR2 YYREEE (reference sequence). Trimming cost V 4 bases and J 5 bases; bases outside gene matches: 11. Written as DNA, the CDR3 is TGTGCCAGCAGCCCTTTGCGAGACAGGGGAGATAATTCACCCCTCCACTTT. It codes for CASSPLRDRGDNSPLHF.

V usage is TRBV15 and J usage is TRBJ1-4; 7 nucleotides line up with TRBD1. Germline CDR1 and CDR2: LNHNV and YYDKDF (reference sequence). The CDR3 spans 15 residues. V gave up 0 bases and J gave up 10 bases; unmatched junction bases: 8. CDR3 DNA: TGTGCCACCAGCAGAGAGTCAGGGGGGTTTGGAAAACTGTTTTTT. Protein sequence: CATSRESGGFGKLFF.

CDR3 amino acids: CAISEPGRADTQYF. The CDR3 DNA is TGTGCCATCAGTGAGCCAGGACGGGCAGATACGCAGTATTTT. The chain employs TRBV10-3 and TRBJ2-3; D not resolved. Trimming shortened V by 2 bases and J by 4 bases, and 10 bases separated the two germline ends. The germline V gene has CDR1 ENHRY and CDR2 SYGVKD. The CDR3 is 14 residues long.

V usage is TRBV27 and J usage is TRBJ2-5, with a tentative D call TRBD1 (5 bases). The germline V gene has CDR1 MNHEY and CDR2 SMNVEV (reference sequence). The CDR3 runs to 15 residues. Trimming left V 6 bases short and J 4 bases short, with 18 bases between. CDR3 DNA sequence: TGTGCCAGCAGCGCGCCCGGGCAGGGTGGAGAGACCCAGTACTTC. It encodes CASSAPGQGGETQYF.

The V and J genes are TRBV4-1 and TRBJ2-6; 13 bases map to TRBD2. The CDR3 sequence is 18 residues long. CDR1 MGHRA and CDR2 YSYEKL come from the germline V gene. The V and J ends lost 4 bases and 0 bases, in that order; junction bases with no gene match: 3. The CDR3 is CASSPGLAGSSGANVLTF. CDR3 coding DNA: TGCGCCAGCAGCCCGGGACTAGCGGGGAGCTCTGGGGCCAACGTCCTGACTTTC.

The rearrangement uses TRBV7-3 and TRBJ2-3; 9 positions match TRBD1. The germline V gene has CDR1 SGHTA and CDR2 FQGTGA. V lost 0 bases, J lost 3 bases, and 10 bases stayed unmatched. The CDR3 sequence is 18 residues long. The CDR3 region is CASSLTGMGTGLTDTQYF. The CDR3 DNA reads as TGTGCCAGCAGCTTAACCGGGATGGGGACAGGGCTTACAGATACGCAGTATTTT. Full variable domain (outside the CDR3, taken from reference TRBV7-3 and TRBJ2-3): GAGVSQTPSNKVTEKGKYVELRCDPISGHTALYWYRQSLGQGPEFLIYFQGTGAADDSGLPNDRFFAVRPEGSVSTLKIQRTERGDSAVYLCASSLTGMGTGLTDTQYFGPGTRLTVL.

This clone was seen a handful of times. This chain connects TRBV7-9 to TRBJ2-2; D unresolved. V was clipped by 1 base and J by 6 bases, with 6 bases between them. The germline V gene has CDR1 SEHNR and CDR2 FQNEAQ (reference sequence). This CDR3 spans 13 amino acids. The chain's CDR3 is CASSLEGSGELFF. CDR3 nucleotide sequence: TGTGCCAGCAGCTTAGAAGGGTCCGGGGAGCTGTTTTTT.

The CDR3 region is CASSFGGSSYNEQFF. In nucleotides, the CDR3 is TGTGCCAGCAGCTTCGGGGGAAGCTCCTACAATGAGCAGTTCTTC. V and J are TRBV11-1 and TRBJ2-1, with D possibly TRBD2 on 6 matching bases. The germline V gene encodes CDR1 SGHAT and CDR2 FQDESV (reference sequence). The CDR3 covers 15 residues. V was cut by 3 bases and J by 0 bases, with 9 bases left in between.

The chain combines TRBV7-2 with TRBJ2-5; a weak D match, TRBD2 (5 bases). CDR3 length: 16 amino acids. The germline V and J ends were trimmed by 1 base and 2 bases, with 14 bases remaining between them. Germline V gene sequence: CDR1 SGHTA, CDR2 FQGNSA. CDR3 in amino acids: CASSLEWFGGQETQYF. CDR3 sequence (DNA): TGTGCCAGCAGCTTAGAATGGTTCGGAGGACAAGAGACCCAGTACTTC.

The chain links TRBV7-2 to TRBJ2-7, with D unclear. V gave up 1 base and J gave up 2 bases, with 9 bases separating them. Looked up from germline, CDR1 is SGHTA and CDR2 is FQGNSA. The CDR3 is 14 residues long. The chain's CDR3 is CASSLVRPPYEQYF. The DNA for the CDR3 is TGTGCCAGCAGCTTAGTCAGGCCCCCCTACGAGCAGTACTTC.

This chain connects TRBV5-1 to TRBJ2-2; 9 nucleotides agree with TRBD2. The V gene's germline CDR1 is SGHRS and CDR2 YFSETQ. V dropped 4 bases and J dropped 2; count of bases not matched to a gene: 3. CDR3 size: 15 residues. The CDR3 protein is CASSPGLANTGELFF. The CDR3 DNA is TGCGCCAGCAGCCCGGGACTAGCTAACACCGGGGAGCTGTTTTTT.

This clone was seen a handful of times. V is TRBV25-1 and J is TRBJ1-6; possible D gene TRBD1, 5 bases. This CDR3 is built from 13 residues. The germline CDR1 and CDR2 sequences are MGHDK and SYGVNS. V was cut by 4 bases and J by 9 bases, with 10 bases left in between. The CDR3 loop is CASSGQTTSPLHF. The CDR3 nucleotides read TGTGCCAGCAGTGGACAGACTACTTCACCCCTCCACTTT. Full variable domain (rest looked up from reference TRBV25-1 and TRBJ1-6): EADIYQTPRYLVIGTGKKITLECSQTMGHDKMYWYQQDPGMELHLIHYSYGVNSTEKGDLSSESTVSRIRTEHFPLTLESARPSHTSQYLCASSGQTTSPLHFGNGTRLTVT.

The genes are TRBV5-1 and TRBJ1-4; D gene uncertain. CDR1 SGHRS and CDR2 YFSETQ come from the germline V gene. V was cut by 1 base and J by 5 bases, with 9 bases left in between. The CDR3 runs 14 residues. The DNA of the CDR3 is TGCGCCAGCAGCTTGTTTGGGGAAAATGAAAAACTGTTTTTT. Encoded protein: CASSLFGENEKLFF.

This clone occurred a few times. The rearrangement links TRBV2 to TRBJ2-3; unclear D gene. Germline assignment: CDR1 SNHLY and CDR2 FYNNEI. The V and J ends lost 4 bases and 0 bases respectively, with 11 bases between them. This CDR3 region has 15 residues. CDR3 sequence: CASSGNGISTDTQYF. In DNA form, the CDR3 reads TGTGCCAGCAGTGGAAACGGTATAAGCACAGATACGCAGTATTTT. Looking up the rest from reference TRBV2 and TRBJ2-3 gives the full variable domain: EPEVTQTPSHQVTQMGQEVILRCVPISNHLYFYWYRQILGQKVEFLVSFYNNEISEKSEIFDDQFSVERPDGSNFTLKIRSTKLEDSAMYFCASSGNGISTDTQYFGPGTRLTVL.

The V gene is TRBV19, the J gene TRBJ1-5; TRBD1 might be the D (5 bases). Germline CDR1 and CDR2: LNHDA and SQIVND (reference sequence). This CDR3 has 15 amino acids. Trimming shortened V by 6 bases and J by 1 base, and 13 bases separated the two germline ends. CDR3 in amino acids: CASSGTGSSNQPQHF. DNA of the CDR3: TGTGCCAGTAGCGGCACAGGATCCAGCAATCAGCCCCAGCATTTT.

This chain links TRBV6-1 with TRBJ2-3; 10 bases are a match to TRBD1. This CDR3 spans 14 amino acids. Germline CDR1 reads MNHNS; CDR2 reads SASEGT. Trimming at V came to 6 bases and at J to 2 bases, leaving 2 bases not matched to a gene. This CDR3 reads CASSDRGPTDTQYF. CDR3 DNA sequence: TGTGCCAGCAGCGACAGGGGGCCCACAGATACGCAGTATTTT.

This clone was found a few times. The chain has TRBV11-2 and TRBJ2-3; D gene uncertain. Trimming left V 5 bases short and J 5 bases short, with 8 bases between. The germline CDR1 and CDR2 sequences are SGHAT and FQNNGV. The CDR3 runs 12 residues. As DNA, the CDR3 is TGTGCCAGCAGCCAAGCAGGAGATACGCAGTATTTT. This sequence encodes CASSQAGDTQYF.

The V and J genes are TRBV9 and TRBJ2-3; no clear D. Deletions cut 0 bases from V and 2 bases from J, with 10 bases between. The CDR3 is 15 residues long. Per the germline V gene, CDR1 is SGDLS and CDR2 is YYNGEE. The CDR3 DNA follows: TGTGCCAGCAGCGTAGTCAACACCTACACAGATACGCAGTATTTT. As protein: CASSVVNTYTDTQYF. The variable domain in full, completed from reference TRBV9 and TRBJ2-3, reads DSGVTQTPKHLITATGQRVTLRCSPRSGDLSVYWYQQSLDQGLQFLIQYYNGEERAKGNILERFSAQQFPDLHSELNLSSLELGDSALYFCASSVVNTYTDTQYFGPGTRLTVL.